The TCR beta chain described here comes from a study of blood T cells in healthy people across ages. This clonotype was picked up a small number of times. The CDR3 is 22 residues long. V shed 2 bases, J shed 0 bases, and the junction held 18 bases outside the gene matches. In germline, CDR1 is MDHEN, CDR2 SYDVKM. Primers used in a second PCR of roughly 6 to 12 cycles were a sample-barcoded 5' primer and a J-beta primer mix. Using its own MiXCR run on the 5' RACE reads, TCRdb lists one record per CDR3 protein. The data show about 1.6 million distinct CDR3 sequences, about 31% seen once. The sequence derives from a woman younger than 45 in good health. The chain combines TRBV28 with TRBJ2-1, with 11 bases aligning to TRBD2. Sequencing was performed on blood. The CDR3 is CASSLPRQGLAGGYSSYNEQFF. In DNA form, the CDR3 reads TGTGCCAGCAGTTTACCGAGACAGGGCTTAGCGGGAGGGTACAGCTCCTACAATGAGCAGTTCTTC.